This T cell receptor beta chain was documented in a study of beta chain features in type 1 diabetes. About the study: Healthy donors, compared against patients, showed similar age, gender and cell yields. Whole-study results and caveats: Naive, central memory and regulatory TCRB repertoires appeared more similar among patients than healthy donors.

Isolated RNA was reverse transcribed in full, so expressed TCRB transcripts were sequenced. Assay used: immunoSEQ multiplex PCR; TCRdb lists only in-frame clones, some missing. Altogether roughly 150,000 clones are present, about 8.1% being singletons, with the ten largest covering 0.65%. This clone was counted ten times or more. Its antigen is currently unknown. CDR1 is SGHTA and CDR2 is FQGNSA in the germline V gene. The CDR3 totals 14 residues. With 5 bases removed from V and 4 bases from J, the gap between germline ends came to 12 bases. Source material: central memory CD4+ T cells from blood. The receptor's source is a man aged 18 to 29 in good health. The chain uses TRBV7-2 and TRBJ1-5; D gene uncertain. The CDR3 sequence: CASSVAIQNQPQHF. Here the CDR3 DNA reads TGTGCCAGCAGCGTTGCCATACAGAATCAGCCCCAGCATTTT.